The next 22 T cell receptor beta chains were all read from a single sample in a study of Ad26.COV2.S vaccination and SARS-CoV-2 variants. Sample treatment: about 20 received Ad26.COV2.S at low or high dose, single or two shots; 5 received placebo; per-sample allocation not given. The study sampled participants on day 63 after the first vaccine or placebo injection. This table comes from immunoSEQ multiplex PCR, and its TCRdb copy is limited to in-frame clones, with some not included. The sample holds roughly 500,000 clones; approximately 90% are singletons and the top ten take roughly 12%. The material sequenced was peripheral blood, taken in a trial of Ad26.COV2.S vaccine versus placebo. Receptor source: a person between 18 and 60 years old who received the Ad26.COV2.S COVID-19 vaccine or a placebo.

The J gene is TRBJ2-5, the V gene TRBV4-3; TRBD2 matches at 12 bases. The J call may not be correct, given that the DNA end is closer to TRBJ2-7. This CDR3 has 15 amino acids. In germline, CDR1 is LGHNA, CDR2 YSLEER. The CDR3 DNA sequence: TGCGCCAGCAGCCAAGGGACTAGCGGGATTTACGAGCAGTACTTC. Protein product: CASSQGTSGIYEQYF.

The rearrangement joins TRBV18 to TRBJ1-1; D gene unclear. The V and J ends lost 3 bases and 4 bases respectively, with 15 bases between them. The CDR3 is 15 amino acids. Germline CDR1 is KGHSH and CDR2 is LQKENI. CDR3 sequence: CASSPRTLVGTEAFF. In DNA form, the CDR3 reads TGTGCCAGCTCACCCCGGACCTTGGTCGGCACTGAAGCTTTCTTT.

This chain joins TRBV11-3 and TRBJ1-1, with D maybe TRBD1 (5 bases). Germline CDR1 is SGHNT and CDR2 is YENEEA. There are 12 residues in the CDR3. Between the trimmed V and J ends, which lost 5 bases and 5 bases, there was a span of 9 bases. CDR3 sequence reads: CASSRGKTEAFF. The CDR3 bases are TGTGCCAGCAGCCGGGGGAAGACTGAAGCTTTCTTT.

The CDR3: CASTRLGGAGELFF. CDR3 nucleotide sequence: TGTGCCAGCACCCGACTAGGCGGCGCCGGGGAGCTGTTTTTT. The gene calls are TRBV7-6 and TRBJ2-2, with D maybe TRBD2 (6 bases). The CDR3 runs 14 residues. From germline, CDR1 is SGHVS and CDR2 FNYEAQ. V lost 7 bases, J lost 6 bases, and 15 bases lay in between. The whole variable domain, filled in from reference TRBV7-6 and TRBJ2-2, reads GAGVSQSPRYKVTKRGQDVALRCDPISGHVSLYWYRQALGQGPEFLTYFNYEAQQDKSGLPNDRFSAERPEGSISTLTIQRTEQRDSAMYRCASTRLGGAGELFFGEGSRLTVL.

The genes are TRBV11-3 and TRBJ2-7; D ambiguous. Trimming took 4 bases from V and 4 from J, leaving 11 bases between them. CDR3 length: 13 residues. Germline V lookup: CDR1 SGHNT, CDR2 YENEEA. The CDR3 spells CASSYRHGYEQYF. The CDR3 nucleotides are TGTGCCAGCAGCTACCGACACGGGTACGAGCAGTACTTC.

The V gene is TRBV27, the J gene TRBJ2-7, with 14 nucleotides matching TRBD2. Unmatched junction bases numbered 12, after V lost 5 bases and J lost 3 bases. Germline assignment: CDR1 MNHEY and CDR2 SMNVEV (reference sequence). The CDR3 is 18 amino acids. CDR3 sequence (DNA): TGTGCCAGCAGTCCGGGACTAGCGGGAGTTTTAACGGGCTACGAGCAGTACTTC. This encodes CASSPGLAGVLTGYEQYF.

A few counts support this clone. This chain joins TRBV7-2 and TRBJ2-5; D not resolved. The CDR3 is 15 amino acids. V was clipped by 0 bases and J by 2 bases, with 10 bases between them. CDR1 and CDR2 (germline): SGHTA, FQGNSA. The CDR3 region has the DNA TGTGCCAGCAGCTTAGCCTTTGGGAAGCAAGAGACCCAGTACTTC. Its translation is CASSLAFGKQETQYF.

The rearrangement links TRBV28 to TRBJ2-7; 8 bases line up with TRBD2. The CDR3 totals 15 residues. From germline, CDR1 is MDHEN and CDR2 SYDVKM. With 4 bases clipped from V and 6 bases from J, the junction kept 11 bases outside the gene matches. The DNA for the CDR3 is TGTGCCAGCAGTTATCACTCGGGACTAGTTACCGAGCAGTACTTC. It specifies CASSYHSGLVTEQYF.

This clone was counted once. The J gene is TRBJ2-3, the V gene TRBV4-3; the D gene could be TRBD1 or TRBD2 (5 bases each). CDR1 and CDR2 (germline): LGHNA, YSLEER. This CDR3 contains 15 residues. Deletions cut 0 bases from V and 4 bases from J, with 11 bases between. The CDR3 sequence is CASSQDEGPPDTQYF. The CDR3 DNA is TGCGCCAGCAGCCAAGATGAGGGGCCCCCAGATACGCAGTATTTT.

This chain joins TRBV15 and TRBJ1-2, with D possibly being TRBD1 (5 bases). Trimming cost V 5 bases and J 5 bases, with 21 bases left between them. Germline CDR1 is LNHNV and CDR2 is YYDKDF (reference sequence). The CDR3 contains 16 residues. The CDR3 loop reads CATSGSQGALPYGYTF. The CDR3 nucleotides are TGTGCCACCAGCGGTTCACAAGGGGCCCTCCCTTATGGCTACACCTTC. Drawing the rest from reference TRBV15 and TRBJ1-2, the complete variable domain is DAMVIQNPRYQVTQFGKPVTLSCSQTLNHNVMYWYQQKSSQAPKLLFHYYDKDFNNEADTPDNFQSRRPNTSFCFLDIRSPGLGDTAMYLCATSGSQGALPYGYTFGSGTRLTVV.

The gene calls are TRBV19 and TRBJ2-1; TRBD2 agrees at 15 bases. The CDR3 has 15 amino acids. V was clipped by 5 bases and J by 9 bases; unmatched bases: 5. Germline loops: CDR1 LNHDA, CDR2 SQIVND (reference sequence). The DNA for the CDR3 is TGTGCCAGTAGTCTAGGACTAGCGGGAGGGGTTGAGCAGTTCTTC. This codes for CASSLGLAGGVEQFF.

The genes are TRBV6-6 and TRBJ2-7; 8 nucleotides align to TRBD1. Germline V gene lookup returns CDR1 MNHNY and CDR2 SVGAGI (reference sequence). Unmatched junction bases numbered 22, after V lost 7 bases and J lost 2 bases. There are 19 residues in the CDR3. The CDR3 region has the DNA TGTGCCAGCACTCGAGGACAGGGAAGTCCGTCGTCGCGGGCCTACGAGCAGTACTTC. Its translation is CASTRGQGSPSSRAYEQYF.

The genes are TRBV5-4 and TRBJ1-6; no clear D. With 1 base removed from V and 8 bases from J, the gap between germline ends came to 10 bases. Per germline, CDR1 SGHNT and CDR2 YYREEE (reference sequence). The CDR3 is 14 residues long. CDR3 protein: CASSLPGGDSPLHF. The CDR3 DNA reads TGTGCCAGCAGCTTGCCCGGTGGGGATTCACCCCTCCACTTT.

The gene calls are TRBV6-5 and TRBJ1-2, with 7 bases identical to TRBD1. This CDR3 spans 14 amino acids. Germline V gene lookup returns CDR1 MNHEY and CDR2 SVGAGI. V was pared by 3 bases and J by 7 bases, with 8 bases of the junction left unmatched. The CDR3 loop is CASSYSGQDRGYTF. The CDR3 region has the DNA TGTGCCAGCAGTTATTCCGGACAGGATCGTGGCTACACCTTC.

This clone was recorded only once. This chain uses TRBV7-9 with TRBJ2-3; D ambiguous. CDR1 SEHNR and CDR2 FQNEAQ come from the germline V gene (reference sequence). This CDR3 comprises 15 residues. The V end was cut by 4 bases, the J end by 2 bases, with 13 bases between. The CDR3 loop is CASSWERTYTDTQYF. In DNA form, the CDR3 reads TGTGCCAGCAGCTGGGAAAGGACCTACACAGATACGCAGTATTTT.

The rearrangement uses TRBV7-2 and TRBJ2-3; D gene unclear. The V end was cut by 2 bases, the J end by 0 bases, with 9 bases between. The CDR3 is 15 residues long. Germline CDR1 is SGHTA and CDR2 is FQGNSA. This CDR3 is CASSLRRLSTDTQYF. The DNA for the CDR3 is TGTGCCAGCAGCTTAAGGCGGCTAAGCACAGATACGCAGTATTTT.

This chain joins TRBV7-2 and TRBJ2-7, with 9 positions matching TRBD2. CDR1 is SGHTA, CDR2 FQGNSA, per germline. V gave up 1 base and J gave up 1 base; unmatched junction bases: 5. The CDR3 has 16 amino acids. The CDR3 loop reads CASSLEAGGGSYEQYF. CDR3 sequence (DNA): TGTGCCAGCAGCTTAGAGGCGGGAGGGGGTTCCTACGAGCAGTACTTC.

The rearrangement joins TRBV25-1 to TRBJ1-5, with D perhaps TRBD1 (5 bases). V lost 8 bases and J lost 4, with 15 bases in between. The CDR3 is 14 amino acids. Germline values: CDR1 MGHDK, CDR2 SYGVNS. CDR3 nucleotide sequence: TGTGCCAGCGCCCCGGGGGGGTCTAATCAGCCCCAGCATTTT. It encodes CASAPGGSNQPQHF.

A word on this clone: This sample includes further DNA sequences coding for the same CDR3. The V and J genes are TRBV7-9 and TRBJ1-1; D gene unclear. CDR3 size: 13 residues. Germline V gene lookup returns CDR1 SEHNR and CDR2 FQNEAQ (reference sequence). V was pared by 1 base and J by 1 base, with 4 bases between. CDR3 sequence: CASSLGQNTEAFF. The CDR3 region has the DNA TGTGCCAGCAGCTTAGGTCAGAACACTGAAGCTTTCTTT.

The CDR3 protein is CASSPTLVGGVGETQYF. DNA for the CDR3: TGTGCCAGCAGCCCCACGTTGGTGGGCGGGGTCGGGGAGACCCAGTACTTC. This rearrangement joins TRBV7-8 to TRBJ2-5; D might be TRBD2 (6 bases). The CDR3 totals 17 residues. The germline CDR1 and CDR2 sequences are SGHVS and FQNEAQ. Trimming pared 5 bases from V and 5 bases from J, leaving 24 bases between.

The V gene is TRBV4-3, the J gene TRBJ2-2; TRBD1 or TRBD2 may be the D gene (5 bases each). The V end was cut by 5 bases, the J end by 7 bases, with 17 bases between. The CDR3 contains 15 residues. Germline V gene data show CDR1 as LGHNA and CDR2 as YSLEER. CDR3: CASSDGTSSIGELFF. Here the CDR3 DNA reads TGCGCCAGCAGCGACGGGACCAGTTCCATCGGGGAGCTGTTTTTT.

The chain joins TRBV7-8 to TRBJ2-7; tentatively, D is TRBD2 (7 bases). The ends were cut back, 3 bases at V and 4 bases at J, with 19 bases in the middle. CDR3 length: 16 residues. In germline, CDR1 is SGHVS, CDR2 FQNEAQ. CDR3 residues: CASSLGRGGGRYEQYF. DNA of the CDR3: TGTGCCAGCAGCTTGGGGAGGGGGGGAGGCCGATACGAGCAGTACTTC.